This TCR beta chain was observed in a study of blood T cell repertoires in COVID-19. About the research overall: The United States, Italy and Spain provided the acute and convalescent COVID-19 samples. Nucleic acid was either cDNA or gDNA, and it came from T cells, B-cell-depleted T cells, or PBMCs.

This clone was seen just once. The CDR3 contains 14 residues. Germline values: CDR1 LGHDT, CDR2 YNNKEL (reference sequence). V was pared by 0 bases and J by 4 bases, with 9 bases between. Under the authors' procedure: Estimated nucleated cell counts came from reference gene primer amplification. Using immunoSEQ multiplex PCR, the repertoire was profiled, and TCRdb retains in-frame clones only, with some absent. That table is the source of V, J and clone size, and D and trimming were worked out from the DNA. This table has fewer than 200,000 clones, 88% appearing once. This TCR was sampled from a man in his 60s with acute or convalescent COVID-19. The material sequenced was peripheral blood. The rearrangement links TRBV3-1 (or the pseudogene TRBV3-2) to TRBJ1-1, with D tentatively TRBD1 (5 bases). CDR3 protein: CASSQDGGGTEAFF. DNA of the CDR3: TGTGCCAGCAGCCAAGACGGGGGAGGCACTGAAGCTTTCTTT.